The source of this T cell receptor (beta chain) is a study of shared clonotypes between healthy human individuals. Assay execution took place at the deep level. Produced via immunoSEQ multiplex PCR; TCRdb's table is partial and in-frame only. The table records roughly 500,000 clones, about 95% of them present only once. This clonotype was obtained from a woman aged 25 to 45 in good health. Sequenced sample: naive CD4+ T cells sorted from blood. Noted subset: CD45RA+ positively selected.

The chain's CDR3 is CASSFPSSLTVSYEQYF. The CDR3 nucleotides are TGTGCCAGCAGTTTCCCCTCTTCTCTGACAGTGTCCTACGAGCAGTACTTC. V usage is TRBV28 and J usage is TRBJ2-7; the D gene is possibly TRBD1 (5 bases). Germline CDR1 reads MDHEN; CDR2 reads SYDVKM. V was clipped by 3 bases and J by 1 base, with 19 bases between them. CDR3 length: 17 residues. Based on the CDR3 plus reference TRBV28 and TRBJ2-7, the full variable domain is DVKVTQSSRYLVKRTGEKVFLECVQDMDHENMFWYRQDPGLGLRLIYFSYDVKMKEKGDIPEGYSVSREKKERFSLILESASTNQTSMYLCASSFPSSLTVSYEQYFGPGTRLTVT.